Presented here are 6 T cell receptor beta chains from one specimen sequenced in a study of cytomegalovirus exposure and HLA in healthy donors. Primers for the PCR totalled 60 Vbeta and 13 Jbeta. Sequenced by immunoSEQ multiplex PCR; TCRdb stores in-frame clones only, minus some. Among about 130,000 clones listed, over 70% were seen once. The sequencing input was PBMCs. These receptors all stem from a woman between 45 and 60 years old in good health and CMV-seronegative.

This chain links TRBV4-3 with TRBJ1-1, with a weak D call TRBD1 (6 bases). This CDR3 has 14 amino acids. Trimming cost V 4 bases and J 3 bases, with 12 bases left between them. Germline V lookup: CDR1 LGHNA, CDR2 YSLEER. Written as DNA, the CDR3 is TGCGCCAGCAGCCGCTACTCAGGGGACACTGAAGCTTTCTTT. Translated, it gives CASSRYSGDTEAFF.

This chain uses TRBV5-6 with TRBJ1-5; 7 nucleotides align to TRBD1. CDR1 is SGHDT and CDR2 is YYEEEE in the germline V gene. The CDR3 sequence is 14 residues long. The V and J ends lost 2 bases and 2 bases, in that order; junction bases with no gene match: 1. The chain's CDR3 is CASSFGTGNQPQHF. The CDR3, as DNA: TGTGCCAGCAGCTTTGGGACAGGCAATCAGCCCCAGCATTTT. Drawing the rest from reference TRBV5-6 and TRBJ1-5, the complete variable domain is DAGVTQSPTHLIKTRGQQVTLRCSPKSGHDTVSWYQQALGQGPQFIFQYYEEEERQRGNFPDRFSGHQFPNYSSELNVNALLLGDSALYLCASSFGTGNQPQHFGDGTRLSIL.

The CDR3 is CASSARDSRTYEQYF. The CDR3 DNA sequence: TGTGCCAGCAGTGCCAGGGACAGTCGGACCTACGAGCAGTACTTC. The V gene is TRBV6-5, the J gene TRBJ2-7; 7 bases line up with TRBD1. Looked up from germline, CDR1 is MNHEY and CDR2 is SVGAGI. The CDR3 runs to 15 residues. Trimming at V came to 5 bases and at J to 2 bases, leaving 9 bases not matched to a gene.

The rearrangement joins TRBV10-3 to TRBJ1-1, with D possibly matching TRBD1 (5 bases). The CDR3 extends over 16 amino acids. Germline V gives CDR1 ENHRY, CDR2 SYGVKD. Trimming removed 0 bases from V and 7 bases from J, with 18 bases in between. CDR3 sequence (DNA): TGTGCCATCAGTGAGTCGGGCAGGGAATTAGTGGGTGAAGCTTTCTTT. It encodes CAISESGRELVGEAFF.

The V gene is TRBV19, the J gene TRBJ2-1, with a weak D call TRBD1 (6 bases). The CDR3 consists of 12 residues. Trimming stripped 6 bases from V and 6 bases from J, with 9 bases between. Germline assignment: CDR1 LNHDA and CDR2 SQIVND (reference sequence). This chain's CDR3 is CASRDRVNEQFF. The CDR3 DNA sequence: TGTGCCAGTAGGGACAGAGTCAATGAGCAGTTCTTC.

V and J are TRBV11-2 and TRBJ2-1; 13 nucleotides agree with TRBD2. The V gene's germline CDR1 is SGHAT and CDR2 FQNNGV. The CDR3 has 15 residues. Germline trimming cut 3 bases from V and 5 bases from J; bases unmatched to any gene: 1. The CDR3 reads CASSFGTSGDNEQFF. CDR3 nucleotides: TGTGCCAGCAGCTTCGGGACTAGCGGGGACAATGAGCAGTTCTTC.